This T cell receptor (beta chain) was recovered during a study of cytomegalovirus exposure and HLA in healthy donors. This clone was seen only a few times. Antigen specificity is unknown. The primer mix had 60 Vbeta and 13 Jbeta primers. Sequenced by immunoSEQ multiplex PCR; TCRdb stores in-frame clones only, minus some. The sample contains roughly 300,000 clones, about nine tenths of which appear only once. Deletions cut 2 bases from V and 9 bases from J, with 13 bases between. The CDR3 totals 13 residues. CDR1 is SGHTA and CDR2 is FQGTGA in the germline V gene. General study points: Reports state that TCR beta sequences accurately predicted most subjects' HLA-A and HLA-B alleles. Presence/absence analyses assumed roughly uniform sequencing depth across donors, which may not hold. Most TCR beta V segments were productive about 90% or about 30% of the time in an earlier analysis. It emerged from a later analysis that several of the most significant clusters appeared to be linked to common viral pathogens.

Sequenced material: PBMCs. V is TRBV7-3 and J is TRBJ1-1; D unclear. The receptor was derived from a man in his forties in good health and CMV-seropositive. Here the CDR3 DNA reads TGTGCCAGCAGCTTAGCGGGTTCTCCCCAAGCTTTCTTT. Translating it yields CASSLAGSPQAFF. Variable domain in full (rest from reference TRBV7-3 and TRBJ1-1): GAGVSQTPSNKVTEKGKYVELRCDPISGHTALYWYRQSLGQGPEFLIYFQGTGAADDSGLPNDRFFAVRPEGSVSTLKIQRTERGDSAVYLCASSLAGSPQAFFGQGTRLTVV.